This T cell receptor (beta chain) was identified during a study of shared clonotypes between healthy human individuals. A remark on this clone: What it recognizes is unknown.

Points from the study as a whole: In this cohort, only blood was sampled, and tissue repertoires likely differ. There were few donors, and this limited the genetic and exposure-history diversity represented.

The CDR3 length is 16 residues. Trimming took 3 bases from V and 4 from J; bases not matched to a gene: 5. The germline V gene has CDR1 LNHNV and CDR2 YYDKDF (reference sequence). CD45RO-negative cells were positively selected for CCR7, leaving out terminally differentiated effector memory CD45RA+ cells. On sorted subsets, replicate PCRs used about 200 ng DNA, or 25,000 to 35,000 T cell genomes. Sequencing used immunoSEQ multiplex PCR; TCRdb keeps in-frame clones, though not all of them. Among 1.5 million to 2.5 million clones, roughly 94% were seen once, and the ten largest hold around 1.2%. The sequence derives from a man between 18 and 29 years old in good health. V is TRBV15 and J is TRBJ2-1; 11 nucleotides agree with TRBD2. The sample comprised naive CD8+ T cells sorted from blood. CDR3 coding DNA: TGTGCCACCAGCAGCCAGGGACTAGCGGTTTACAATGAGCAGTTCTTC. It specifies CATSSQGLAVYNEQFF. The full variable domain, its missing parts supplied by reference TRBV15 and TRBJ2-1, is DAMVIQNPRYQVTQFGKPVTLSCSQTLNHNVMYWYQQKSSQAPKLLFHYYDKDFNNEADTPDNFQSRRPNTSFCFLDIRSPGLGDTAMYLCATSSQGLAVYNEQFFGPGTRLTVL.